Listed here are 8 T cell receptor beta chains from one sample, sequenced in a study of blood T cell repertoires in COVID-19. Libraries were prepared by immunoSEQ multiplex PCR; TCRdb keeps only in-frame clonotypes and omits some of them. The sample lists approximately 250,000 clones, around four fifths occurring once. The sample comprised peripheral blood. These TCRs come from a man aged 55 to 70 who had recovered from COVID-19.

In this sample, this clone turned up many times. The chain couples TRBV28 to TRBJ1-5; tentatively, D is TRBD1 (6 bases). Trimming took 3 bases from V and 7 from J, leaving 10 bases between them. From germline, CDR1 is MDHEN and CDR2 SYDVKM. CDR3 length equals 13 residues. The CDR3 is CASSFRGAQPQHF. DNA for the CDR3: TGTGCCAGCAGTTTTCGGGGGGCACAGCCCCAGCATTTT.

This clone was recorded many times. This sequence joins TRBV3-1 (or the pseudogene TRBV3-2) and TRBJ2-1; 11 positions agree with TRBD2. V shed 1 base, J shed 8 bases, and the junction held 4 bases outside the gene matches. The CDR3 consists of 15 residues. Germline CDR1 and CDR2: LGHDT and YNNKEL (reference sequence). CDR3 DNA: TGTGCCAGCAGCCAAGGGCTAGCGGGGGGTCATGAGCAGTTCTTC. Its protein is CASSQGLAGGHEQFF.

CDR3 sequence: CASSPGQGHPHGYTF. CDR3 coding DNA: TGTGCCAGCAGTCCCGGACAGGGCCATCCCCATGGCTACACCTTC. The J gene is TRBJ1-2, the V gene TRBV6-6; 8 bases agree with TRBD1. This CDR3 contains 15 residues. The V segment lost 5 bases and the J segment 6 bases; nucleotides outside the gene matches: 11. Germline loops: CDR1 MNHNY, CDR2 SVGAGI (reference sequence).

The chain links TRBV5-1 to TRBJ1-2; D unresolved. CDR1 is SGHRS and CDR2 is YFSETQ in the germline V gene. This CDR3 region has 14 residues. V lost 0 bases and J 6 bases, leaving 12 bases between the germline ends. DNA for the CDR3: TGCGCCAGCAGCTTGGGGGGAGAAAAAGATGGCTACACCTTC. Its protein product is CASSLGGEKDGYTF.

To note about this clone: Additional DNA sequences in this sample encode the identical CDR3. The J gene is TRBJ2-3, the V gene TRBV7-3, with D tentatively TRBD2 (6 bases). Trimming took 5 bases from V and 0 from J, leaving 9 bases between them. Germline CDR1 and CDR2: SGHTA and FQGTGA. The CDR3 extends over 14 amino acids. The CDR3 DNA reads TGTGCCAGCAGCCTTGGGACTAGCACAGATACGCAGTATTTT. As protein: CASSLGTSTDTQYF.

The chain recombines TRBV30 with TRBJ1-3; perhaps TRBD1 as D (6 bases). This CDR3 is built from 15 residues. V was trimmed by 4 bases and J by 0 bases, leaving 13 bases between them. The germline V gene has CDR1 GTSNPN and CDR2 SVGIG (reference sequence). Written as DNA, the CDR3 is TGTGCCTGGACCAGGGGACCAGACTCTGGAAACACCATATATTTT. Translation gives CAWTRGPDSGNTIYF. The whole variable domain, filled in from reference TRBV30 and TRBJ1-3, reads SQTIHQWPATLVQPVGSPLSLECTVEGTSNPNLYWYRQAAGRGLQLLFYSVGIGQISSEVPQNLSASRPQDRQFILSSKKLLLSDSGFYLCAWTRGPDSGNTIYFGEGSWLTVV.

This rearrangement joins TRBV21-1 to TRBJ2-1; the table names TRBD2, a call not compared with the DNA. TRBV21-1 is a pseudogene locus. The CDR3 is made up of 15 amino acids. In nucleotides, the CDR3 is TGTGCCAGCAGCAAGTTGGCGCGGCCGTACAATGAGCAGTTCTTC. Its translation is CASSKLARPYNEQFF.

V is TRBV5-5 and J is TRBJ2-7; 8 nucleotides line up with TRBD1. V was clipped by 4 bases and J by 1 base; unmatched bases: 7. Germline assignment: CDR1 SGHKS and CDR2 YYEKEE (reference sequence). CDR3 length: 15 residues. The CDR3 reads CASSLQTGGSYEQYF. As DNA, the CDR3 is TGTGCCAGCAGCCTTCAAACAGGGGGGTCCTACGAGCAGTACTTC.